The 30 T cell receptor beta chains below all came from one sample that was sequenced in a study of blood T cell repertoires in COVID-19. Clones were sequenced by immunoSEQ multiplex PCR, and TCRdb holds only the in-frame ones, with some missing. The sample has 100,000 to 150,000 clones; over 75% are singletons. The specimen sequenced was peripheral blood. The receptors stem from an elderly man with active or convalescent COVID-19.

This CDR3 reads CASSEMSPMRGELFF. In DNA, the CDR3 is TGTGCCAGCAGTGAAATGAGTCCAATGAGGGGGGAGCTGTTTTTT. The chain is built from TRBV2 and TRBJ2-2; D is unclear. This CDR3 has 15 amino acids. The germline V gene has CDR1 SNHLY and CDR2 FYNNEI. Deletions cut 2 bases from V and 8 bases from J, with 15 bases between. The variable domain in full, with the rest retrieved from reference TRBV2 and TRBJ2-2, is EPEVTQTPSHQVTQMGQEVILRCVPISNHLYFYWYRQILGQKVEFLVSFYNNEISEKSEIFDDQFSVERPDGSNFTLKIRSTKLEDSAMYFCASSEMSPMRGELFFGEGSRLTVL.

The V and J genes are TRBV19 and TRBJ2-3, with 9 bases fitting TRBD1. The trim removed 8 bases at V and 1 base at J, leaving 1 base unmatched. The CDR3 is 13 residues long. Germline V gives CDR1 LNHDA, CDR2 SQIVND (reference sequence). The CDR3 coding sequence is TGTGCCAGTCGGACAGGGGGCACAGATACGCAGTATTTT. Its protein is CASRTGGTDTQYF.

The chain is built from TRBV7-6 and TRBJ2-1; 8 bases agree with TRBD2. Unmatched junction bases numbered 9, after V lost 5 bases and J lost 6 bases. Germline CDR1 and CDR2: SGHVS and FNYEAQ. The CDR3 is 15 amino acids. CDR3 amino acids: CASSGAGGAGNEQFF. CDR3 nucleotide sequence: TGTGCCAGCAGCGGAGCCGGGGGGGCAGGCAATGAGCAGTTCTTC.

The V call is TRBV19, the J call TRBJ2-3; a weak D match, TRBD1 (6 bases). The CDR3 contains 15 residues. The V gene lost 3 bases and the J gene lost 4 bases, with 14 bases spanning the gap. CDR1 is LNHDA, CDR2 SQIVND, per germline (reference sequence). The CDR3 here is CASSIGNRVADTQYF. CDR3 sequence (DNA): TGTGCCAGTAGTATTGGCAACAGGGTAGCAGATACGCAGTATTTT. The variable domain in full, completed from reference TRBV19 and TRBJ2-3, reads DGGITQSPKYLFRKEGQNVTLSCEQNLNHDAMYWYRQDPGQGLRLIYYSQIVNDFQKGDIAEGYSVSREKKESFPLTVTSAQKNPTAFYLCASSIGNRVADTQYFGPGTRLTVL.

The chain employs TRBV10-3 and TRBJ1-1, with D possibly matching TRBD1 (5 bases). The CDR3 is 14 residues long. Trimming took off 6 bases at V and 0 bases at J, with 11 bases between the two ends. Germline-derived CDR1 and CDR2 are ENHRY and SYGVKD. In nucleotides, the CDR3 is TGTGCCATCAGCCTTCCAGGGATGAACACTGAAGCTTTCTTT. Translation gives CAISLPGMNTEAFF.

CDR3 in amino acids: CATSPTSGSSYNEQFF. For the CDR3, the DNA is TGTGCCACCTCCCCGACTAGCGGGAGCTCCTACAATGAGCAGTTCTTC. V usage is TRBV19 and J usage is TRBJ2-1; 12 bases match TRBD2. This CDR3 spans 16 amino acids. From germline, CDR1 is LNHDA and CDR2 SQIVND (reference sequence). After removal of 10 bases from V and 0 bases from J, the junction contained 7 bases not matched to a gene.

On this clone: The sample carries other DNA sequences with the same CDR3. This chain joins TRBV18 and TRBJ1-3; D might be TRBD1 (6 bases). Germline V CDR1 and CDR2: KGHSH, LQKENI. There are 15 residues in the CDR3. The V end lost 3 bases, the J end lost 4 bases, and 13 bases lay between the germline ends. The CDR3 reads CASSPTGTSGNTIYF. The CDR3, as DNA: TGTGCCAGCTCACCCACCGGGACATCCGGAAACACCATATATTTT.

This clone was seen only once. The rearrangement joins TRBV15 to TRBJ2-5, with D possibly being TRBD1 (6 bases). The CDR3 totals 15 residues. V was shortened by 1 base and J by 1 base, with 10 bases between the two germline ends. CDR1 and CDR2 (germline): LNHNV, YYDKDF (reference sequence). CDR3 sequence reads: CATSRGGGAQETQYF. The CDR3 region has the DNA TGTGCCACCAGCAGAGGAGGGGGAGCCCAAGAGACCCAGTACTTC.

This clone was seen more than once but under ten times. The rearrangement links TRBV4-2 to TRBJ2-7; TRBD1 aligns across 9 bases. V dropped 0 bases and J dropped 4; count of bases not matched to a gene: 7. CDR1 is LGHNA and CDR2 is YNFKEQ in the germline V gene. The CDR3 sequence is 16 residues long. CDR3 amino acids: CASSQEATGGDYEQYF. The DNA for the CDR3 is TGTGCCAGCAGCCAAGAGGCCACAGGGGGCGATTACGAGCAGTACTTC.

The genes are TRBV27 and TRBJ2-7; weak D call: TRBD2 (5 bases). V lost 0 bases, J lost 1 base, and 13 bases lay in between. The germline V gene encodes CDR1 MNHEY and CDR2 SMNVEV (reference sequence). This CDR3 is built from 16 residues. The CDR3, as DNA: TGTGCCAGCAGTTTATCCCGAGGGATTAGGTCCTACGAGCAGTACTTC. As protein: CASSLSRGIRSYEQYF.

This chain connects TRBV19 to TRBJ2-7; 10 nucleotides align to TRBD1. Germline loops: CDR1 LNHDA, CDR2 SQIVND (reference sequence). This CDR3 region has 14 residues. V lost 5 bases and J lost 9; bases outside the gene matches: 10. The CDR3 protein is CASSPRDRGSGQYF. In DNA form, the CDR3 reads TGTGCCAGTAGTCCCCGGGACAGGGGATCAGGGCAGTACTTC.

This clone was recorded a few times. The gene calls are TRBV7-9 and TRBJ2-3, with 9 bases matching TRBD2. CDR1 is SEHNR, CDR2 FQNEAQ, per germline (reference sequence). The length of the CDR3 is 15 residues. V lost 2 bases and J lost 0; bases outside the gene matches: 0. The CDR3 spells CASSLTSGSTDTQYF. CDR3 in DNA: TGTGCCAGCAGCTTAACTAGCGGGAGCACAGATACGCAGTATTTT.

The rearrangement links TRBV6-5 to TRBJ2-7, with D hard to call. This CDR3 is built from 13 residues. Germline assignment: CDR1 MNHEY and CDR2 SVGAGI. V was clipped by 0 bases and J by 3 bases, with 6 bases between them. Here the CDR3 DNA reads TGTGCCAGCAGTTACTCGGAGCTCTACGAGCAGTACTTC. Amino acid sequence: CASSYSELYEQYF.

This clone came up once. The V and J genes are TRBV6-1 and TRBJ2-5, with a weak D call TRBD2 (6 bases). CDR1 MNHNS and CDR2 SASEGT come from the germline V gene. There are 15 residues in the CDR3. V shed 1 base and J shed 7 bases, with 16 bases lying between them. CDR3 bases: TGTGCCAGCAGTGAAGTTGGGGACTGGAGACCGACCCAGTACTTC. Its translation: CASSEVGDWRPTQYF.

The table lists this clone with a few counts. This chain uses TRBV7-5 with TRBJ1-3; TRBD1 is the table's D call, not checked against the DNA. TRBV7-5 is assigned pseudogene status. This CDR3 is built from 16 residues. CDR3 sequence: CVRSQDSWSSGNTIYF. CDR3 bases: TGTGTCAGAAGCCAGGACAGCTGGAGCTCTGGAAACACCATATATTTT.

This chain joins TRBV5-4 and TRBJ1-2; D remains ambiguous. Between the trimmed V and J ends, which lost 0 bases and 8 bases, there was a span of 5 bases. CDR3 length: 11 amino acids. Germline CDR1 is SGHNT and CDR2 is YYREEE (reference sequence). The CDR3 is CASSLDEGYTF. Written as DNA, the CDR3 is TGTGCCAGCAGCTTGGATGAGGGCTACACCTTC.

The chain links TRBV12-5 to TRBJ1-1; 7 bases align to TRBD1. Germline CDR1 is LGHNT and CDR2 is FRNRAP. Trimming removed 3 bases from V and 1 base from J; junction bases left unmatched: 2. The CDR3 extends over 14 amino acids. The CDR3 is CASGFGQANTEAFF. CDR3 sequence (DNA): TGTGCTAGTGGTTTTGGACAGGCGAACACTGAAGCTTTCTTT.

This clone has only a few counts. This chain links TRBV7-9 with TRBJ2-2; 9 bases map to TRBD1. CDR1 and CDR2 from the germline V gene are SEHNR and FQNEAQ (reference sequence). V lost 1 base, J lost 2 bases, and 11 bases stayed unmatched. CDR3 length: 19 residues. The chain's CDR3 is CASSLGARDRESNTGELFF. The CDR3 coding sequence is TGTGCCAGCAGCTTAGGGGCCCGGGACAGGGAATCCAACACCGGGGAGCTGTTTTTT.

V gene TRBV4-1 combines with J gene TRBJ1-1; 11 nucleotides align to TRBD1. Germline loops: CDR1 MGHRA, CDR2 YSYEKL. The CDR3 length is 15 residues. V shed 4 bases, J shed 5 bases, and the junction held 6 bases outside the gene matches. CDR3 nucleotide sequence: TGCGCCAGCAGCCGGGGACAGGGGGTCGGTACTGAAGCTTTCTTT. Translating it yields CASSRGQGVGTEAFF.

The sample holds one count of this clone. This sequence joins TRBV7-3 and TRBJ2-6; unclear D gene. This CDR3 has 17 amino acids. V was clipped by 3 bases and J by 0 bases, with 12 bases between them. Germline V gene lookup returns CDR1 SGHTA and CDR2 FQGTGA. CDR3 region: CASSFERFLSGANVLTF. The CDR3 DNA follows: TGTGCCAGCAGCTTCGAGAGGTTCCTCTCTGGGGCCAACGTCCTGACTTTC.

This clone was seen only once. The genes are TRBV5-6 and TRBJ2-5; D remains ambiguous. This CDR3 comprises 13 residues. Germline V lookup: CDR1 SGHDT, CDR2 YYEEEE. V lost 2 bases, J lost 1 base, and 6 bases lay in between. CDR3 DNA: TGTGCCAGCAGCTTTGTCGGCCAAGAGACCCAGTACTTC. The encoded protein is CASSFVGQETQYF.

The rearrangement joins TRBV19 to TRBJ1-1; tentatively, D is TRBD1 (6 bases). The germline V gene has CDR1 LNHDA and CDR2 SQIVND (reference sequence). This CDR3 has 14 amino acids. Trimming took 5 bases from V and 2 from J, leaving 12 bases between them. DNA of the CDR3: TGTGCCAGTAGTCCCCGGACAGATAACACTGAAGCTTTCTTT. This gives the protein CASSPRTDNTEAFF.

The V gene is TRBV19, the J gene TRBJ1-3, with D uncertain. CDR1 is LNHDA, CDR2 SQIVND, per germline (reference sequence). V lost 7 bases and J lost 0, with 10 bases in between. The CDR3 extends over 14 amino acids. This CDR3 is CASTGIVSGNTIYF. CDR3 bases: TGTGCCAGTACCGGGATAGTCTCTGGAAACACCATATATTTT.

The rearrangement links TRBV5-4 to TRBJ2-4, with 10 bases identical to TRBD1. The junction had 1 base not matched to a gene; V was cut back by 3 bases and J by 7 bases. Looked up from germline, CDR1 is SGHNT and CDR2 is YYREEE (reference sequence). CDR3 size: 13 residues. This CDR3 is CASSWTGGNIQYF. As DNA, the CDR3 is TGTGCCAGCAGCTGGACAGGGGGGAACATTCAGTACTTC.

DNA of the CDR3: TGTGCCAGCAGCTTGTCTAGCGGGAGGTCCCAAAACATTCAGTACTTC. Translated: CASSLSSGRSQNIQYF. The chain recombines TRBV5-4 with TRBJ2-4; TRBD2 aligns across 11 bases. V shed 1 base, J shed 5 bases, and the junction held 5 bases outside the gene matches. CDR3 length equals 16 residues. Germline lookup yields CDR1 SGHNT and CDR2 YYREEE (reference sequence).

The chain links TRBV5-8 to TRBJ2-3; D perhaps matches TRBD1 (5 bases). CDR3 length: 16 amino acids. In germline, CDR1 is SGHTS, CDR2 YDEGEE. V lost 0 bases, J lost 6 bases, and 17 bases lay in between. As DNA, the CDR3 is TGTGCCAGCAGCTTGGCCGGCAGGGTGGTAGTGGATACGCAGTATTTT. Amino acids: CASSLAGRVVVDTQYF.

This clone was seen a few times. CDR3 loop: CASSLTVADPRHF. DNA for the CDR3: TGTGCCAGCAGTTTAACCGTGGCAGATCCTCGGCATTTT. The chain links TRBV27 to TRBJ1-5; no definite D call. V dropped 2 bases and J dropped 15 bases, with 17 bases sitting between them. The CDR3 covers 13 residues. Per germline, CDR1 MNHEY and CDR2 SMNVEV (reference sequence).

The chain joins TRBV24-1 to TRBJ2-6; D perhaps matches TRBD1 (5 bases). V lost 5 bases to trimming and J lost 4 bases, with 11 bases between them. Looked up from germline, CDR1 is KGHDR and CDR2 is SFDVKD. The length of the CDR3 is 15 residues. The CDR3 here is CATSVGALGANVLTF. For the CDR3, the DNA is TGTGCCACCAGTGTTGGGGCCCTCGGGGCCAACGTCCTGACTTTC.

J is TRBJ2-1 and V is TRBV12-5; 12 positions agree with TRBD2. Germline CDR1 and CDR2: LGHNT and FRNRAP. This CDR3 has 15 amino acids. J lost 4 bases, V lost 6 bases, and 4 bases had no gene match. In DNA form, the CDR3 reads TGTGCTAGTGGGCTTGGACTAGCGGGGTACAATGAGCAGTTCTTC. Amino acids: CASGLGLAGYNEQFF.

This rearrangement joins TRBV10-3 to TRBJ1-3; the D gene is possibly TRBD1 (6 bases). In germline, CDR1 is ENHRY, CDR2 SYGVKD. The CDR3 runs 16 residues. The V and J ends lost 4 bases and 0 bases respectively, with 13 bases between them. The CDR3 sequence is CAISATTGSSGNTIYF. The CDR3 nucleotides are TGTGCCATCAGTGCGACAACAGGGAGCTCTGGAAACACCATATATTTT.